Listed here is a single TCR beta chain. The missing conserved phenylalanine or tryptophan at the end of this CDR3 makes a read error likely. The sample originates from a study of glioma-infiltrating T cells. This CDR3 is 12 amino acids long. CDR1 is SQVTM and CDR2 is ANQGSEA in the germline V gene. TCR alpha and beta CDR3 regions were amplified from RNA using iRepertoire nested multiplex PCR. Using its own MiXCR run on the multiplex PCR reads, TCRdb lists one record per CDR3 protein. The repertoire includes around 99,000 distinct CDR3 sequences, less than 30% of them detected once, and just under 35% sits in the top ten.

The specimen sequenced was glioma tissue, nonneoplastic brain tissue, or PBMCs (not recorded which). This sequence originates from a human donor with low-grade glioma or glioblastoma, undergoing nonglioma brain surgery, or in good health (not recorded which). This chain links TRBV29-1 with TRBJ2-1; 8 bases line up with TRBD2. The CDR3: CTVAGGAHEQFL. Here the CDR3 DNA reads TGCACAGTAGCCGGGGGGGCCCATGAGCAGTTCTTA.